What follows are 2 T cell receptor beta chains derived from one specimen sequenced in a study of blood T cell repertoires in COVID-19. Assay: immunoSEQ multiplex PCR; the TCRdb copy retains only in-frame clones and omits some. The sample includes around 300,000 clones, approximately 90% of them seen just once. Specimen: peripheral blood. The origin of the receptors is a woman in her thirties with COVID-19, enrolled during active disease.

The chain joins TRBV12-3 or TRBV12-4 to TRBJ2-3; 7 nucleotides align to TRBD2. This CDR3 comprises 12 residues. V shed 5 bases and J 6 bases; nucleotides not matched to a gene: 2. CDR3 DNA sequence: TGTGCCAGCAGTAAGACTAGCGATACGCAGTATTTT. Its translation: CASSKTSDTQYF.

The chain joins TRBV7-2 to TRBJ2-5, with D tentatively TRBD1 (5 bases). V was cut by 2 bases and J by 5 bases, with 15 bases left in between. Germline CDR1 is SGHTA and CDR2 is FQGNSA. The CDR3 has 15 residues. This CDR3 reads CASSLIMGRQETQYF. The CDR3 nucleotides are TGTGCCAGCAGCTTAATCATGGGGCGTCAGGAGACCCAGTACTTC.